The clone carrying this T cell receptor beta chain showed up many times. Germline CDR1 and CDR2: DFQATT and SNEGSKA (reference sequence). Germline trimming cut 1 base from V and 3 bases from J; bases unmatched to any gene: 4. The CDR3 contains 15 residues. These data belong to a study of identical twins. Template switching (which added a universal primer site) was used, and cDNA carried unique molecular identifiers. A single record per CDR3 protein comes from TCRdb applying MiXCR to the 5' RACE reads. The data contain hundreds of thousands of distinct CDR3 sequences, 12% of them seen just once; the ten biggest clones take up around 1.5%. This sample also appeared in a second study, on yellow fever vaccine responses in identical twins.

Input material: PBMCs. The chain joins TRBV20-1 to TRBJ1-5; 9 bases map to TRBD1. The receptor's source is a woman between 18 and 29 years old in good health. The CDR3 is CSARVGTGLNQPQHF. For the CDR3, the DNA is TGCAGTGCTAGAGTTGGGACAGGGCTCAATCAGCCCCAGCATTTT.